This T cell receptor beta chain was observed in a study of T cell clonotyping in hematopoietic cell transplantation. Study in general: Recipient samples before transplant were obtained post-cytoreduction. Study results and caveats: After transplant, recipient diversity fell while pathologically expanded clonotypes grew through day 180. Graft donor and pretransplant recipient Inverse Simpson Index values predicted broader posttransplant TCR diversity. Cells were unsorted, so CD4 and CD8 contributions were not separated.

Stated time point: recipient sample about 28 days before transplant, after cytoreduction. As for this clone: Antigen: not known.

Germline CDR1 is GTSNPN and CDR2 is SVGIG (reference sequence). This CDR3 has 14 residues. Trimming took off 3 bases at V and 0 bases at J, with 6 bases between the two ends. Measured with immunoSEQ multiplex PCR; TCRdb has only the in-frame clones, and not every one. The sample yields about 36,000 clones, about 95% seen once. The chain has TRBV30 and TRBJ1-6, with unresolved D. The source material was peripheral blood mononuclear cells, sampled before stem cell transplant. The TCR sequence derives from a man in his forties with chronic myeloid leukemia. Some clones in this sample may be carry-over from other donors' samples. Here the CDR3 reads CAWRPSSYNSPLHF. For the CDR3, the DNA is TGTGCCTGGAGACCGAGCTCCTATAATTCACCCCTCCACTTT.